This T cell receptor (beta chain) was captured by sequencing in a study of blood T cell repertoires in COVID-19. Study overall: Collection of acute and convalescent COVID-19 samples took place in the United States, Italy and Spain. The analysed material was cDNA or gDNA that came from T cells, B-cell-depleted T cells, or PBMCs.

V lost 6 bases and J 2 bases, leaving 4 bases between the germline ends. CDR3 length equals 11 residues. From germline, CDR1 is SGHAT and CDR2 FQNNGV. Methods used by the authors: Estimates of nucleated cell counts were drawn from the amplification of reference gene primers. The repertoire was sequenced with immunoSEQ multiplex PCR; TCRdb's copy has only in-frame clones and lacks some. That table supplies the V and J calls and clone size; D and trimming were determined from the DNA. The sample lists under 300,000 clones, 89% seen once, with 2% to 2.5% in the top ten. V usage is TRBV11-2 and J usage is TRBJ2-5; D is ambiguous. Sequenced sample: peripheral blood. This receptor was taken from a man aged 50-60 years with acute or convalescent COVID-19. For the CDR3, the DNA is TGTGCCAGCAGACATCAAGAGACCCAGTACTTC. Translated: CASRHQETQYF.